One TCR beta chain is described in this entry. This clone was observed a few times. The specificity of this receptor is unknown. Base quality data are lacking; no much larger clone is found one base away. This specimen comes from a study of shared clonotypes between healthy human individuals (dated by TCRdb to 2018 to 2021). At the level of the whole study: The cohort comprised two women and a few men aged 18 to 49 years. For each donor, three plates each were used for CD4 naive and CD4 memory, two plates were used for CD8 naive, and one plate was used for CD8 memory. To estimate repertoire size and how much clonotype sharing occurs between individuals, the study deeply sequenced the blood TCR repertoires of about 5 healthy adults. Libraries were prepared and TCR repertoires were sequenced by different laboratories using diverse techniques, in order to increase sequencing depth and limit assay-specific biases. Leukapheresis yielded between about 0.85 and 9 billion PBMCs per donor.

TCR CDR3 regions were amplified from genomic DNA by multiplex PCR using the deep immunoSEQ assay. Extracted genomic DNA from each cell subset was distributed evenly across all wells of several immunoSEQ 96-well plates, and each plate was treated as a replicate. For sorted subsets, each replicate PCR was loaded with approximately 0.2 ug genomic DNA, equivalent to 32,000 or so T cell genomes. Purified libraries were quantified with a Qubit 3.0 fluorometer, sized on a Bioanalyzer 2100, and re-quantified with the KAPA Library Quantification kit. A separate single-read 150-cycle Illumina NextSeq 550 flow cell was used to sequence each immunoSEQ 96-well plate. In the paper's pipeline: The immunoSEQ output contained only junctional sequences without quality scores, so filtering could not match that applied to full-length reads. To assign V/J genes and CDR3, sequences were annotated against IMGT germline references using PyIR, a Python wrapper for IgBLAST v1.9. Reads with weak V/J assignments (E-value above 1e-6), missing CDR3, stop codons, out-of-frame junctions, or ambiguous translated residues were removed. V3J clonotypes were defined by identical inferred V gene, J gene, and CDR3 amino acid sequence. Percentage overlap between repertoires was computed as shared unique clonotypes divided by the size of the smaller repertoire. Repertoire richness was assessed with RTK rarefaction, the Chao1 estimator, and Recon v2.1 estimates of unobserved clonotypes. OLGA was used to compute generation probabilities for all TCRbeta clonotypes that the gDNA method yielded from a handful of donors. The clones in this table, taken by TCRdb from immuneACCESS, are in-frame only. Not every clone is retained; where verified, under half of the shortfall comes from an unresolved V gene, and the cause of the rest is unknown. V and J calls and clone size follow that table, whereas D and trimming were derived from the DNA. This sample is represented by about 1.1 million clones; around three quarters of them were singletons. The top ten clonotypes cover more than 0.5% of the sample.

The junction shows trimming of 10 bases on V and 8 bases on J, and the gene matches do not reach 17 bases of it. Reading the germline V gene (reference sequence) gives CDR1 MNHEY and CDR2 SMNVEV. The CDR3, from cysteine to phenylalanine, totals 15 residues. Here the CDR3 DNA is all that survives: 45 bases in frame from base 1. Study-wide findings and limitations: Because the study included a small number of donors, the genetic and exposure-history diversity represented was limited. Based on pairwise subsampling, the degree of clonotype sharing among donors was expected to be affected by sequencing depth. Higher generation probabilities were observed for clonotypes shared by all four sorted-subset donors than for non-shared clonotypes. Approximately 5% of naive CD4, more than 3% of naive CD8, 2.3% of memory CD4, and over 0.35% of memory CD8 clonotypes were shared across several donors. Sampling was limited to blood, and TCR repertoires in tissue likely differ from TCR repertoires in blood. Incomplete sequencing was indicated by rarefaction of sorted-subset datasets, despite the large sequencing depth. Naive subsets generally had larger estimated clonotype richness than memory subsets.

The donors were healthy, HIV-negative adults who had no recently reported acute infections or vaccinations. Every donor was a Caucasian adult living in Nashville, Tennessee, USA. CD4+ T cells were enriched by magnetic negative selection, after which naive cells were positively selected on CD45RA and the negative fraction was taken as the memory subset. Blood was collected by leukapheresis, and PBMCs were isolated by Ficoll-Histopaque density gradient centrifugation and then cryopreserved in liquid nitrogen vapor phase. Purity and quantity of every magnetically sorted T cell population were checked by analytical flow cytometry. Genomic DNA was isolated from each sorted fraction and quantified by UV absorbance on a Nanodrop 2000c.

The sample was memory CD4+ T cells from PBMCs. Reading the label with the study, this specimen's cell subset or site is: CD45RA-negative fraction. The sequence was collected from a man between 18 and 35 years old in good health. Some clones in this sample may be carry-over from other donors' samples. The sequence links TRBV27 to TRBJ2-3, with 8 junctional bases fitting TRBD1. The DNA sequence is as follows: TGTGCCACAAACCGGGGCAGGGGGCTCGAGGGTACGCAGTATTTT. Its amino acids are CATNRGRGLEGTQYF.